This TCR beta chain was sequenced during a study of beta chain features in type 1 diabetes. The V gene's germline CDR1 is SGDLS and CDR2 YYNGEE. The CDR3 spans 14 residues. V was clipped by 2 bases and J by 7 bases, with 13 bases between them. All of the sorted populations showed purity greater than 98%. All of the isolated RNA was reverse transcribed, so expressed TCRB transcripts were sequenced. Using immunoSEQ multiplex PCR, the repertoire was profiled, and TCRdb retains in-frame clones only, with some absent. This sample has about 250,000 clones, with 13% to 15% found just once. About this clone itself: The antigen remains undetermined.

General observations from the study: Equally in patients and controls, shorter templates might have been favored by PCR. Shorter TCRB CDR3s, moderately but significantly so, marked every one of the four CD4+ subsets in Type 1 diabetes patients. For cells with high TCR expression, cDNA sequencing could yield over-representation.

The chain employs TRBV9 and TRBJ1-5; no clear D gene. Sequenced input: naive CD4+ T cells from blood. The origin of this receptor is a woman aged 40 to 50 in good health. CDR3 sequence reads: CASSVGISLQPQHF. DNA of the CDR3: TGTGCCAGCAGCGTCGGGATTTCTCTACAGCCCCAGCATTTT.